This note documents a single T cell receptor (beta chain) sequence. Its antigen is unknown. From the reads, TCRdb called clonotypes with MiXCR, one entry per CDR3 protein. The repertoire has approximately 130,000 distinct CDR3 sequences, more than 20% of them found once; the top ten carry 30% to 35%. These data originate in a study of T cell repertoires in cytomegalovirus infection. The CDR3 is 14 residues long. CDR1 is MNHEY and CDR2 is SMNVEV in the germline V gene (reference sequence). With 4 bases removed from V and 4 bases from J, the gap between germline ends came to 12 bases. This TCR was recovered from a human donor in good health (CMV status not recorded). Some clones in this sample may be carry-over from other donors' samples. Material: PBMCs, sequenced either directly or after in vitro stimulation (not recorded which). This sequence joins TRBV27 and TRBJ2-3; weak D call: TRBD1 (6 bases). The CDR3: CASSSRGRPDTQYF. The CDR3, as DNA: TGTGCCAGCAGTTCCAGGGGCAGGCCAGATACGCAGTATTTT.